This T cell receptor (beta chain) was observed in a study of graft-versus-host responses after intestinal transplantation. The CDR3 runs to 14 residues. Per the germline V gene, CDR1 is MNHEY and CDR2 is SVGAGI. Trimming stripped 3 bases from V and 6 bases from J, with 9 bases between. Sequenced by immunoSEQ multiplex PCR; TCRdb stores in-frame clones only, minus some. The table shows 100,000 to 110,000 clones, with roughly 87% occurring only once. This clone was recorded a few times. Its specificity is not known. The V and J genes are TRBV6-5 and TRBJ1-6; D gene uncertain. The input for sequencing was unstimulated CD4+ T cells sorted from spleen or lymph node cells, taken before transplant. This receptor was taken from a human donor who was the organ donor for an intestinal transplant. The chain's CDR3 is CASSYSQFNSPLHF. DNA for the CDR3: TGTGCCAGCAGTTATAGTCAGTTTAATTCACCCCTCCACTTT.